The 7 T cell receptor beta chains listed next were all sequenced from one sample in a study of blood T cell repertoires in COVID-19. Clones were sequenced by immunoSEQ multiplex PCR, and TCRdb holds only the in-frame ones, with some missing. The sample lists about 260,000 clones, around nine tenths occurring once. The sample comprised peripheral blood. All receptors come from a woman in her fifties or sixties with COVID-19, enrolled during active disease.

The chain couples TRBV3-1 (or the pseudogene TRBV3-2) to TRBJ2-3; no clear D. The V and J ends lost 0 bases and 6 bases respectively, with 10 bases between them. Germline V gene lookup returns CDR1 LGHDT and CDR2 YNNKEL (reference sequence). This CDR3 is 14 amino acids long. CDR3 in amino acids: CASSQDARGDTQYF. The CDR3 region has the DNA TGTGCCAGCAGCCAAGATGCCCGTGGCGATACGCAGTATTTT.

The J gene is TRBJ1-4, the V gene TRBV6-1; weak D call: TRBD1 (6 bases). V was shortened by 1 base and J by 5 bases, with 14 bases between the two germline ends. Germline assignment: CDR1 MNHNS and CDR2 SASEGT. CDR3 size: 16 residues. The CDR3 DNA is TGTGCCAGCAGTGAAGAGGGGGGGTACATAAATGAAAAACTGTTTTTT. It is translated as CASSEEGGYINEKLFF.

The chain combines TRBV10-3 with TRBJ1-1; D possibly corresponds to TRBD1 (5 bases). The CDR3 is made up of 13 amino acids. Germline CDR1 reads ENHRY; CDR2 reads SYGVKD. The ends were cut back, 5 bases at V and 5 bases at J, with 12 bases in the middle. The CDR3, as DNA: TGTGCCATCAGTTATCAGGGCCAAACTGAAGCTTTCTTT. Translation: CAISYQGQTEAFF.

The chain has TRBV28 and TRBJ2-7; TRBD2 agrees at 11 bases. Trimming cost V 7 bases and J 0 bases; bases outside gene matches: 14. Germline loops: CDR1 MDHEN, CDR2 SYDVKM. The CDR3 extends over 18 amino acids. In DNA, the CDR3 is TGTGCCAGCACTCTCAGCCGGCTAGCGGGAGGCCACTCCTACGAGCAGTACTTC. Protein sequence: CASTLSRLAGGHSYEQYF.

This clone has a handful of counts. The sample has other DNA sequences that encode this CDR3 too. This chain joins TRBV20-1 and TRBJ2-3; no clear D. The germline V and J ends were trimmed by 3 bases and 1 base, with 2 bases remaining between them. This CDR3 has 11 residues. The germline V gene has CDR1 DFQATT and CDR2 SNEGSKA (reference sequence). The CDR3, as DNA: TGCAGTGCTAGCGGCACAGATACGCAGTATTTT. It codes for CSASGTDTQYF.

This sequence joins TRBV5-1 and TRBJ2-1, with D possibly matching TRBD1 (6 bases). This CDR3 is built from 13 residues. The V gene lost 4 bases and the J gene lost 5 bases, with 10 bases spanning the gap. Germline V lookup: CDR1 SGHRS, CDR2 YFSETQ. The CDR3 DNA is TGCGCCAGCAGCCCCGGGACAAACAATGAGCAGTTCTTC. This gives the protein CASSPGTNNEQFF.

This CDR3 is CASSSRQGITDTQYF. CDR3 coding DNA: TGTGCCAGCAGCTCCCGACAGGGCATCACAGATACGCAGTATTTT. J is TRBJ2-3 and V is TRBV14; 7 nucleotides line up with TRBD1. The CDR3 sequence is 15 residues long. CDR1 SGHDN and CDR2 FVKESK come from the germline V gene. The V segment lost 5 bases and the J segment 2 bases; nucleotides outside the gene matches: 7. Complete variable domain (other parts from reference TRBV14 and TRBJ2-3): EAGVTQFPSHSVIEKGQTVTLRCDPISGHDNLYWYRRVMGKEIKFLLHFVKESKQDESGMPNNRFLAERTGGTYSTLKVQPAELEDSGVYFCASSSRQGITDTQYFGPGTRLTVL.